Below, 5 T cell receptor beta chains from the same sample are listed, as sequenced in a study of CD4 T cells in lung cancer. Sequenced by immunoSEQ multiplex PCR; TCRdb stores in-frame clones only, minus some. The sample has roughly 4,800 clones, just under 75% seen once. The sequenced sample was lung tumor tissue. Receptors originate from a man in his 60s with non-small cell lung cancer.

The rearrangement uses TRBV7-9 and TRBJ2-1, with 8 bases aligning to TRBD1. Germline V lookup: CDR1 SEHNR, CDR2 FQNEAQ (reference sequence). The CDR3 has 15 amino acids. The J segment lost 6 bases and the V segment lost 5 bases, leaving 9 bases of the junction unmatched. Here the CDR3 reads CASSLGQGAGNEQFF. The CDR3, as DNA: TGTGCCAGCAGCCTTGGACAGGGAGCAGGCAATGAGCAGTTCTTC.

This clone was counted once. The CDR3 DNA reads as TGTGCCAGCTCCCGAACAGGGTGGGACACTGAAGCTTTCTTT. This sequence encodes CASSRTGWDTEAFF. The V gene is TRBV5-6, the J gene TRBJ1-1, with a possible D match to TRBD1 (6 bases). Trimming left V 7 bases short and J 3 bases short, with 16 bases between. The CDR3 loop spans 14 amino acids. CDR1 SGHDT and CDR2 YYEEEE come from the germline V gene.

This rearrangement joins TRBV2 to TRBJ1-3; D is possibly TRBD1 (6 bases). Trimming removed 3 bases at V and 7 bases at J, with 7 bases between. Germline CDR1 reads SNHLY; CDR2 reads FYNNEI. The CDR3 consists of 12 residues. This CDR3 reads CASSEQGNTIYF. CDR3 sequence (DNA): TGTGCCAGCAGTGAGCAGGGGAACACCATATATTTT.

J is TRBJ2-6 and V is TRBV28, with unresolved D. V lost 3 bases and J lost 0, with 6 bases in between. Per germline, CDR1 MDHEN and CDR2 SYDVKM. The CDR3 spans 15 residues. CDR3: CASSFSRSGANVLTF. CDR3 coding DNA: TGTGCCAGCAGTTTCTCCCGCTCTGGGGCCAACGTCCTGACTTTC.

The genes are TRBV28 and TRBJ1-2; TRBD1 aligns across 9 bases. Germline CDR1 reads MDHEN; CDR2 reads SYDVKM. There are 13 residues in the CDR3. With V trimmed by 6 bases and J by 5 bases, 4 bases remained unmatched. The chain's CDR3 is CASRRDRVYGYTF. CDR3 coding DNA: TGTGCCAGCAGGCGGGACAGGGTATATGGCTACACCTTC.